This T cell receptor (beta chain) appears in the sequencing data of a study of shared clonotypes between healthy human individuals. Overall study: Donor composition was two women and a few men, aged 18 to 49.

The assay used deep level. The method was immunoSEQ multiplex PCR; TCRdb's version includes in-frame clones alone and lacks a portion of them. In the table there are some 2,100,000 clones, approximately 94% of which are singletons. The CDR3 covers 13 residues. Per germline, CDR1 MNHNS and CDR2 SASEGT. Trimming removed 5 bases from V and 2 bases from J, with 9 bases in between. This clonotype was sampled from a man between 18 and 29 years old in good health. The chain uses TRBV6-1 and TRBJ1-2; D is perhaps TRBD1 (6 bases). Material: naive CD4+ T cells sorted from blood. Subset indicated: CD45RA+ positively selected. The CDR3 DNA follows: TGTGCCAGCAGTTCTGACAGGAACTATGGCTACACCTTC. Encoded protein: CASSSDRNYGYTF.